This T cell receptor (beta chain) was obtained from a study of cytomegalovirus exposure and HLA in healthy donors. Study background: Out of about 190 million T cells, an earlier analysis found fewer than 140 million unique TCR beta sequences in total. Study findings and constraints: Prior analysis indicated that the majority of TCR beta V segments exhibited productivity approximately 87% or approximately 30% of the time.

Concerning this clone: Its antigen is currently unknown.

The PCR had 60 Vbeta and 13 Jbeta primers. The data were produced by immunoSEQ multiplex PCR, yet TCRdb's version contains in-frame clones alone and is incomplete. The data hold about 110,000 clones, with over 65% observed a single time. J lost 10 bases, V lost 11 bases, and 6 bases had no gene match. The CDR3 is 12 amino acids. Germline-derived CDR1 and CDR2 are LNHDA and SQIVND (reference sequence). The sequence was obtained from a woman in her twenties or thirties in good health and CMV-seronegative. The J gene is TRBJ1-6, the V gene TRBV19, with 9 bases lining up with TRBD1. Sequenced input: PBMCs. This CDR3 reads CAARQGDSPLHF. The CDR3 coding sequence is TGTGCCGCGCGACAGGGGGACTCACCCCTCCACTTT.